Below, 24 T cell receptor beta chains from the same sample are listed, as sequenced in a study of blood T cells in healthy people across ages. A J-beta primer mix and a sample-barcoded 5' primer were used in a second PCR of about 7 to 12 cycles. TCRdb re-analysed the 5' RACE reads in MiXCR, keeping a single row per CDR3 protein. Among 800,000 or so distinct CDR3 sequences listed, under 80% were seen once. Input material: blood. The receptors originated from a man aged 25-45 years in good health.

V is TRBV20-1 and J is TRBJ1-4; D perhaps matches TRBD1 (6 bases). The germline V and J ends were trimmed by 6 bases and 10 bases, with 18 bases remaining between them. The germline gives CDR1 DFQATT, CDR2 SNEGSKA (reference sequence). The CDR3 loop spans 13 amino acids. The CDR3 reads CSALGGYEGKLFF. CDR3 coding DNA: TGCAGTGCCTTAGGGGGTTATGAAGGAAAACTGTTTTTT.

The chain uses TRBV6-6 and TRBJ2-7; D unclear. The DNA end favors TRBJ2-5, so the J call may be wrong. The CDR3 loop spans 11 amino acids. The germline CDR1 and CDR2 sequences are MNHNY and SVGAGI (reference sequence). CDR3 region: CASRVRETQYF. CDR3 nucleotides: TGTGCCAGCAGAGTCAGGGAGACCCAGTACTTC.

The chain recombines TRBV29-1 with TRBJ2-5; D possibly corresponds to TRBD1 (6 bases). The germline V and J ends were trimmed by 4 bases and 5 bases, with 20 bases remaining between them. This CDR3 region has 15 residues. Germline V CDR1 and CDR2: SQVTM, ANQGSEA. CDR3 protein: CSVVRGGTRRETQYF. DNA for the CDR3: TGCAGCGTTGTCAGGGGCGGAACCAGGCGGGAGACCCAGTACTTC.

The chain carries TRBV5-6 and TRBJ2-1; D not certain. The V and J ends lost 0 bases and 8 bases respectively, with 12 bases between them. CDR3 size: 14 residues. Germline values: CDR1 SGHDT, CDR2 YYEEEE. The CDR3 sequence is CASSLGPDRDEQFF. CDR3 nucleotide sequence: TGTGCCAGCAGCTTGGGACCGGATAGGGATGAGCAGTTCTTC.

This clonotype was picked up a small number of times. The chain combines TRBV20-1 with TRBJ2-6, with 7 bases identical to TRBD1. Germline CDR1 is DFQATT and CDR2 is SNEGSKA (reference sequence). With 8 bases clipped from V and 3 bases from J, the junction kept 7 bases outside the gene matches. The CDR3 covers 14 residues. CDR3 DNA sequence: TGCAGTCCTAAACAGGGGTATGGGGCCAACGTCCTGACTTTC. Its protein product is CSPKQGYGANVLTF.

This chain links TRBV28 with TRBJ2-7; 7 bases agree with TRBD1. V was pared by 7 bases and J by 2 bases, with 8 bases of the junction left unmatched. Germline values: CDR1 MDHEN, CDR2 SYDVKM. This CDR3 has 14 residues. Here the CDR3 reads CASTPGQEPYEQYF. The CDR3 nucleotides are TGTGCCAGCACCCCCGGACAGGAGCCCTACGAGCAGTACTTC.

This clonotype has only a few counts. The chain has TRBV20-1 and TRBJ2-3; the D gene is possibly TRBD2 (7 bases). Germline values: CDR1 DFQATT, CDR2 SNEGSKA (reference sequence). The CDR3 loop spans 13 amino acids. Trimming stripped 6 bases from V and 4 bases from J, with 14 bases between. DNA for the CDR3: TGCAGTGCGACGGGGGGCCACGCAGATACGCAGTATTTT. It encodes CSATGGHADTQYF.

The chain joins TRBV2 to TRBJ2-5; 7 nucleotides agree with TRBD1. Judging by the DNA end, TRBJ2-7 fits better; the J call may be wrong. Germline values: CDR1 SNHLY, CDR2 FYNNEI. This CDR3 has 14 amino acids. The CDR3 sequence: CASSPGQFTYEQYF. In DNA form, the CDR3 reads TGTGCCAGCAGCCCGGGACAGTTTACCTACGAGCAGTACTTC.

This clonotype was detected only a few times. V usage is TRBV3-1 and J usage is TRBJ2-7; 7 bases are shared with TRBD1. The J segment lost 0 bases and the V segment lost 4 bases, leaving 6 bases of the junction unmatched. The CDR3 spans 15 residues. Germline values: CDR1 LGHDT, CDR2 YNNKEL (reference sequence). The CDR3: CASSPRDSSSYEQYF. The CDR3, as DNA: TGTGCCAGCAGCCCCCGGGACAGTTCCTCCTACGAGCAGTACTTC.

This clonotype was observed a handful of times. The genes are TRBV28 and TRBJ2-7; TRBD1 might be the D (5 bases). This CDR3 has 11 amino acids. V lost 6 bases to trimming and J lost 6 bases, with 9 bases between them. Germline V gives CDR1 MDHEN, CDR2 SYDVKM. CDR3 sequence (DNA): TGTGCCAGCAGCGGCCAGGGCGAGCAGTACTTC. Protein sequence: CASSGQGEQYF.

In the case of this clonotype: A much larger clone differs from this one at a single base, so this may be a read error. The V and J genes are TRBV28 and TRBJ2-4, with a weak D call TRBD2 (6 bases). Trimming took off 5 bases at V and 0 bases at J, with 14 bases between the two ends. The CDR3 length is 16 residues. Germline lookup yields CDR1 MDHEN and CDR2 SYDVKM. The CDR3 here is CASSPSVALAKNIQYF. In nucleotides, the CDR3 is TGTGCCAGCAGTCCTAGCGTTGCACTAGCCAAAAACATTCAGTACTTC.

The rearrangement links TRBV20-1 to TRBJ2-5, with 10 bases lining up with TRBD1. Germline CDR1 DFQATT, CDR2 SNEGSKA (reference sequence). J gave up 11 bases and V 5 bases, and 14 bases lay outside the gene matches. The CDR3 is 14 amino acids. Here the CDR3 reads CSAGTRTGGGEQYF. CDR3 in DNA: TGCAGTGCTGGGACTCGGACAGGGGGTGGTGAGCAGTACTTC.

This clonotype was observed a handful of times. V is TRBV29-1 and J is TRBJ2-3; the match to TRBD1 covers 8 bases. This CDR3 is built from 17 residues. Germline CDR1 SQVTM, CDR2 ANQGSEA. V was pared by 0 bases and J by 5 bases, with 13 bases of the junction left unmatched. The CDR3 DNA follows: TGCAGCGTTGAAGATCAGAGTGGCAGGGGGCGCGTAGATACGCAGTATTTT. This sequence encodes CSVEDQSGRGRVDTQYF.

This clonotype was detected once. J is TRBJ1-6 and V is TRBV11-1; 8 bases line up with TRBD1. The J segment lost 9 bases and the V segment lost 5 bases, leaving 6 bases of the junction unmatched. This CDR3 spans 14 amino acids. The germline V gene has CDR1 SGHAT and CDR2 FQDESV (reference sequence). The CDR3 region is CASSRTGNTSPLHF. The CDR3 nucleotides read TGTGCCAGCAGCCGGACAGGGAATACTTCACCCCTCCACTTT.

There are a few counts of this clonotype. CDR3 in DNA: TGTGCCAGCAGCCACAGGGGCGCTCAGGTCACAGATACGCAGTATTTT. Translating it yields CASSHRGAQVTDTQYF. The chain links TRBV13 to TRBJ2-3, with 7 nucleotides matching TRBD1. Germline lookup yields CDR1 PRHDT and CDR2 FYEKMQ (reference sequence). The CDR3 consists of 16 residues. With V trimmed by 5 bases and J by 2 bases, 10 bases remained unmatched. Together with reference TRBV13 and TRBJ2-3, the CDR3 gives the full variable domain: AAGVIQSPRHLIKEKRETATLKCYPIPRHDTVYWYQQGPGQDPQFLISFYEKMQSDKGSIPDRFSAQQFSDYHSELNMSSLELGDSALYFCASSHRGAQVTDTQYFGPGTRLTVL.

This chain links TRBV27 with TRBJ2-7; D uncertain. The CDR3 is 16 amino acids. V lost 3 bases to trimming and J lost 0 bases, with 15 bases between them. CDR1 is MNHEY, CDR2 SMNVEV, per germline (reference sequence). The chain's CDR3 is CASSFNLGLSSYEQYF. In nucleotides, the CDR3 is TGTGCCAGCAGTTTTAATCTAGGGCTAAGCTCCTACGAGCAGTACTTC.

V and J are TRBV6-5 and TRBJ2-3; 11 bases are shared with TRBD2. The junction had 5 bases not matched to a gene; V was cut back by 0 bases and J by 6 bases. The germline CDR1 and CDR2 sequences are MNHEY and SVGAGI. The CDR3 has 16 amino acids. The CDR3 loop is CASSYSGSGGADTQYF. The DNA for the CDR3 is TGTGCCAGCAGTTACTCTGGTAGCGGGGGGGCGGATACGCAGTATTTT.

This chain uses TRBV20-1 with TRBJ2-5; 11 bases fit TRBD1. The germline gives CDR1 DFQATT, CDR2 SNEGSKA (reference sequence). CDR3 length: 12 amino acids. The trim removed 6 bases at V and 4 bases at J, leaving 1 base unmatched. CDR3 protein: CSADRGLETQYF. The CDR3 DNA reads as TGCAGTGCGGACAGGGGGCTAGAGACCCAGTACTTC.

The genes are TRBV28 and TRBJ1-1; the D gene is possibly TRBD1 (5 bases). The CDR3 extends over 13 amino acids. V was pared by 6 bases and J by 4 bases, with 12 bases between. The V gene's germline CDR1 is MDHEN and CDR2 SYDVKM. CDR3 bases: TGTGCCAGCAGGGACACCCTGGGCACTGAAGCTTTCTTT. Translated: CASRDTLGTEAFF.

Comment on this clonotype: With a much larger clone just one base away, this may be a read error. The genes are TRBV30 and TRBJ2-1; 11 nucleotides match TRBD1. This CDR3 has 15 residues. Germline CDR1 and CDR2: GTSNPN and SVGIG (reference sequence). CDR3 residues: CAWSVRTGGYSEQFF. CDR3 sequence (DNA): TGTGCCTGGAGTGTAAGGACAGGGGGCTACAGTGAGCAGTTCTTC.

This clonotype was counted between two and nine times. V gene TRBV6-2 or TRBV6-3 combines with J gene TRBJ2-7; TRBD1 aligns across 7 bases. The ends lost 10 bases at V and 3 bases at J; junction bases unmatched: 9. The germline V gene has CDR1 MNHEY and CDR2 SVGEGT. The CDR3 totals 13 residues. The CDR3 loop is CATNADRRYEQYF. CDR3 in DNA: TGTGCCACCAATGCGGACAGGCGCTACGAGCAGTACTTC.

The chain links TRBV7-2 to TRBJ2-7; D gene ambiguous. CDR3 length: 14 residues. Trimming took 1 base from V and 0 from J, leaving 7 bases between them. The germline V gene has CDR1 SGHTA and CDR2 FQGNSA. The DNA of the CDR3 is TGTGCCAGCAGCTTAGGGGTAATCTCCTACGAGCAGTACTTC. Translation: CASSLGVISYEQYF.

The genes are TRBV7-2 and TRBJ2-1; tentative D call: TRBD1 (7 bases). Between the trimmed V and J ends, which lost 5 bases and 10 bases, there was a span of 18 bases. Per the germline V gene, CDR1 is SGHTA and CDR2 is FQGNSA. CDR3 length: 14 residues. This CDR3 reads CASSLRDRTYEQFF. The DNA for the CDR3 is TGTGCCAGCAGCCTGCGGGACAGAACTTACGAGCAGTTCTTC.

CDR3 DNA: TGTGCCAGCAGCACCGTCAGCAGCGGGGGAGCCAAAAACATTCAGTACTTC. As protein: CASSTVSSGGAKNIQYF. The chain uses TRBV4-2 and TRBJ2-4; 8 bases are a match to TRBD2. With V trimmed by 5 bases and J by 0 bases, 9 bases remained unmatched. CDR1 LGHNA and CDR2 YNFKEQ come from the germline V gene. This CDR3 region has 17 residues.